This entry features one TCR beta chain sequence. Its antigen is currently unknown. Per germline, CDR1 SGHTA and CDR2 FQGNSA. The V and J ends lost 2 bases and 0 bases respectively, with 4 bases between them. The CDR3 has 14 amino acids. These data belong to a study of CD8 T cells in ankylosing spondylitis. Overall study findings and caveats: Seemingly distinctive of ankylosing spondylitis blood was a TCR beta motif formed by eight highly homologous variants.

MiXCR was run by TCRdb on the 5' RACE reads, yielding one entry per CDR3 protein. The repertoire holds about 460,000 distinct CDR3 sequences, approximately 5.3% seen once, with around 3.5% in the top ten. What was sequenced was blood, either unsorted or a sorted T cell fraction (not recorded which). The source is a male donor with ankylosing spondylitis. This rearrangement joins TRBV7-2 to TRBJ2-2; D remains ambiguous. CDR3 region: CASSLPSNTGELFF. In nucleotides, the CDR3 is TGTGCCAGCAGCTTACCCTCGAACACCGGGGAGCTGTTTTTT.